One sample yielded the 15 T cell receptor beta chains listed below, sequenced in a study of beta chain features in type 1 diabetes. The entirety of the isolated RNA underwent reverse transcription, so expressed TCRB transcripts were sequenced. Clones were read by immunoSEQ multiplex PCR, and TCRdb kept only the in-frame ones, dropping some. There are 810,000 or so clones in the sample; about a sixth occur only once, and roughly 0.025% lies in the top ten. The sample consisted of naive CD4+ T cells from blood. These receptors were taken from a woman younger than 30 in good health.

The CDR3 nucleotides are TGTGCCAGCAGAAAGCGGGAGGGGACAGATACGCAGTATTTT. This sequence encodes CASRKREGTDTQYF. The chain carries TRBV7-8 and TRBJ2-3; 10 nucleotides line up with TRBD2. From germline, CDR1 is SGHVS and CDR2 FQNEAQ. V dropped 6 bases and J dropped 3; count of bases not matched to a gene: 3. This CDR3 has 14 amino acids.

The J gene is TRBJ2-3, the V gene TRBV4-2; no clear D gene. Germline V lookup: CDR1 LGHNA, CDR2 YNFKEQ. The CDR3 runs to 16 residues. V was cut by 1 base and J by 0 bases, with 11 bases left in between. The CDR3 region is CASSQVGGTSTDTQYF. CDR3 in DNA: TGTGCCAGCAGCCAAGTCGGCGGAACTAGCACAGATACGCAGTATTTT.

This clone has only a few counts. This rearrangement joins TRBV10-3 to TRBJ1-5; D remains unclear. V was clipped by 6 bases and J by 4 bases, with 10 bases between them. This CDR3 is 13 amino acids long. Germline values: CDR1 ENHRY, CDR2 SYGVKD. This chain's CDR3 is CAISPSENQPQHF. The CDR3 DNA follows: TGTGCCATCAGCCCGTCGGAAAATCAGCCCCAGCATTTT.

This chain uses TRBV7-9 with TRBJ2-3; D is perhaps TRBD2 (6 bases). Germline V lookup: CDR1 SEHNR, CDR2 FQNEAQ (reference sequence). This CDR3 has 15 residues. V lost 4 bases and J 9 bases, leaving 20 bases between the germline ends. CDR3 sequence reads: CASSSPVSREKTQYF. DNA of the CDR3: TGTGCCAGCAGCTCCCCGGTGAGCCGGGAGAAGACGCAGTATTTT.

The chain has TRBV10-3 and TRBJ1-4; 9 bases agree with TRBD1. The J segment lost 4 bases and the V segment lost 6 bases, leaving 3 bases of the junction unmatched. CDR3 length equals 14 residues. Germline V gene lookup returns CDR1 ENHRY and CDR2 SYGVKD. The CDR3 region has the DNA TGTGCCATCAGCCGGGGACAGGGTAATGAAAAACTGTTTTTT. Its protein product is CAISRGQGNEKLFF.

This clone was seen a handful of times. This chain connects TRBV7-9 to TRBJ2-3; TRBD1 agrees at 9 bases. Trimming at V came to 6 bases and at J to 2 bases, leaving 6 bases not matched to a gene. This CDR3 region has 15 residues. Per the germline V gene, CDR1 is SEHNR and CDR2 is FQNEAQ (reference sequence). CDR3 loop: CASRTGQGFTDTQYF. In DNA form, the CDR3 reads TGTGCCAGCAGAACCGGACAGGGGTTCACAGATACGCAGTATTTT.

This clone turned up a few times. The V and J genes are TRBV18 and TRBJ2-3; 8 nucleotides match TRBD2. Unmatched junction bases numbered 6, after V lost 6 bases and J lost 4 bases. Germline lookup yields CDR1 KGHSH and CDR2 LQKENI. The CDR3 has 14 residues. The CDR3: CASSRAGAPDTQYF. The CDR3 DNA reads TGTGCCAGCTCCCGAGCGGGAGCCCCAGATACGCAGTATTTT.

The genes are TRBV19 and TRBJ1-2; D unclear. Trimming took off 7 bases at V and 0 bases at J, with 18 bases between the two ends. CDR3 length equals 16 residues. CDR1 and CDR2 from the germline V gene are LNHDA and SQIVND (reference sequence). This CDR3 is CASTPGSSFTNYGYTF. The CDR3 coding sequence is TGTGCCAGTACTCCGGGATCCTCGTTTACTAACTATGGCTACACCTTC.

V is TRBV7-9 and J is TRBJ2-3, with D unresolved. This CDR3 contains 15 residues. Trimming stripped 3 bases from V and 0 bases from J, with 10 bases between. CDR1 is SEHNR, CDR2 FQNEAQ, per germline (reference sequence). Written as DNA, the CDR3 is TGTGCCAGCAGCTTCCAACAGACTAGCACAGATACGCAGTATTTT. Translated: CASSFQQTSTDTQYF.

There are a few counts of this clone. V gene TRBV7-2 combines with J gene TRBJ2-5, with D perhaps matching TRBD1 (6 bases). Germline loops: CDR1 SGHTA, CDR2 FQGNSA. This CDR3 has 13 residues. Trimming took off 1 base at V and 7 bases at J, with 10 bases between the two ends. CDR3 residues: CASSLEGVGTQYF. The CDR3 region has the DNA TGTGCCAGCAGCTTAGAGGGGGTTGGGACCCAGTACTTC.

The chain joins TRBV7-9 to TRBJ1-1; TRBD1 might be the D (6 bases). Looked up from germline, CDR1 is SEHNR and CDR2 is FQNEAQ (reference sequence). The CDR3 totals 15 residues. V lost 5 bases, J lost 4 bases, and 17 bases lay in between. CDR3 amino acids: CASSGGSGWGTEAFF. For the CDR3, the DNA is TGTGCCAGCAGCGGGGGCTCAGGTTGGGGCACTGAAGCTTTCTTT. The full variable domain, its missing parts supplied by reference TRBV7-9 and TRBJ1-1, is DTGVSQNPRHKITKRGQNVTFRCDPISEHNRLYWYRQTLGQGPEFLTYFQNEAQLEKSRLLSDRFSAERPKGSFSTLEIQRTEQGDSAMYLCASSGGSGWGTEAFFGQGTRLTVV.

This clone was observed once. The chain employs TRBV5-1 and TRBJ1-2; D unresolved. Germline V gene lookup returns CDR1 SGHRS and CDR2 YFSETQ. The CDR3 contains 16 residues. V lost 3 bases and J lost 0, with 15 bases in between. The CDR3 DNA reads TGCGCCAGCAGCTGGAAGGCGAGTGAGGCTAACTATGGCTACACCTTC. Translated, it gives CASSWKASEANYGYTF.

This chain's CDR3 is CASSQVSTEVGYEQYF. In nucleotides, the CDR3 is TGTGCCAGCAGCCAAGTATCGACTGAGGTGGGCTACGAGCAGTACTTC. The chain links TRBV4-2 to TRBJ2-7; no clear D gene. The CDR3 spans 16 residues. Germline assignment: CDR1 LGHNA and CDR2 YNFKEQ. Deletions cut 1 base from V and 3 bases from J, with 16 bases between.

This chain links TRBV15 with TRBJ2-1, with D perhaps TRBD2 (5 bases). This CDR3 contains 16 residues. Deletions cut 0 bases from V and 1 base from J, with 10 bases between. CDR1 is LNHNV, CDR2 YYDKDF, per germline (reference sequence). The CDR3 protein is CATSRDRRQSYNEQFF. In DNA, the CDR3 is TGTGCCACCAGCAGAGATAGGAGGCAGTCCTACAATGAGCAGTTCTTC.

The chain couples TRBV10-2 to TRBJ1-5, with 7 bases that match TRBD1. The CDR3 extends over 14 amino acids. Germline loops: CDR1 WSHSY, CDR2 SAAADI. V lost 10 bases to trimming and J lost 3 bases; unmatched junction nucleotides: 9. The CDR3 DNA follows: TGCGCCACGAAACCGACAGGGAACAATCAGCCCCAGCATTTT. It translates to CATKPTGNNQPQHF.